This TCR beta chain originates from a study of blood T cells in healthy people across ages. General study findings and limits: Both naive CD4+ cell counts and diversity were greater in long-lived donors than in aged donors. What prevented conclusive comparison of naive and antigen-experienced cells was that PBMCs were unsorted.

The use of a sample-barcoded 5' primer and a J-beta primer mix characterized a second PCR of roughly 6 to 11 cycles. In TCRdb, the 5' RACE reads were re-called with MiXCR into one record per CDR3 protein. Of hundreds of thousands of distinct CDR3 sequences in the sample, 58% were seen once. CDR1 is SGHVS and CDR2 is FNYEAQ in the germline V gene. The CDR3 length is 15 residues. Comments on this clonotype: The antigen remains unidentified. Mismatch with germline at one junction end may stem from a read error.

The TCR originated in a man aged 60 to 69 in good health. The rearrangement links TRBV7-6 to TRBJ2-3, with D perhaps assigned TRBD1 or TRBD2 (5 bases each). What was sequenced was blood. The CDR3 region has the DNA TGTGCCAGCAGCCCCCACCCTGCTAGCACAGGTACGCAGTATTTT. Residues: CASSPHPASTGTQYF.